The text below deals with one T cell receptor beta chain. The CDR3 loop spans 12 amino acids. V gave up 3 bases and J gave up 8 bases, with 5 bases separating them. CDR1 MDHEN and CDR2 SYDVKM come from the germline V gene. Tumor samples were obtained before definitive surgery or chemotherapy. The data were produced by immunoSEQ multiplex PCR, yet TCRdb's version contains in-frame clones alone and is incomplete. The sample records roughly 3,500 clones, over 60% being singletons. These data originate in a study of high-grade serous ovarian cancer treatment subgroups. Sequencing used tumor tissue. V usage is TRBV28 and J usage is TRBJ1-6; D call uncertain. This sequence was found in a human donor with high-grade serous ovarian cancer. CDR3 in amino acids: CASSFRHSPLHF. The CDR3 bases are TGTGCCAGCAGTTTCCGACATTCACCCCTCCACTTT.